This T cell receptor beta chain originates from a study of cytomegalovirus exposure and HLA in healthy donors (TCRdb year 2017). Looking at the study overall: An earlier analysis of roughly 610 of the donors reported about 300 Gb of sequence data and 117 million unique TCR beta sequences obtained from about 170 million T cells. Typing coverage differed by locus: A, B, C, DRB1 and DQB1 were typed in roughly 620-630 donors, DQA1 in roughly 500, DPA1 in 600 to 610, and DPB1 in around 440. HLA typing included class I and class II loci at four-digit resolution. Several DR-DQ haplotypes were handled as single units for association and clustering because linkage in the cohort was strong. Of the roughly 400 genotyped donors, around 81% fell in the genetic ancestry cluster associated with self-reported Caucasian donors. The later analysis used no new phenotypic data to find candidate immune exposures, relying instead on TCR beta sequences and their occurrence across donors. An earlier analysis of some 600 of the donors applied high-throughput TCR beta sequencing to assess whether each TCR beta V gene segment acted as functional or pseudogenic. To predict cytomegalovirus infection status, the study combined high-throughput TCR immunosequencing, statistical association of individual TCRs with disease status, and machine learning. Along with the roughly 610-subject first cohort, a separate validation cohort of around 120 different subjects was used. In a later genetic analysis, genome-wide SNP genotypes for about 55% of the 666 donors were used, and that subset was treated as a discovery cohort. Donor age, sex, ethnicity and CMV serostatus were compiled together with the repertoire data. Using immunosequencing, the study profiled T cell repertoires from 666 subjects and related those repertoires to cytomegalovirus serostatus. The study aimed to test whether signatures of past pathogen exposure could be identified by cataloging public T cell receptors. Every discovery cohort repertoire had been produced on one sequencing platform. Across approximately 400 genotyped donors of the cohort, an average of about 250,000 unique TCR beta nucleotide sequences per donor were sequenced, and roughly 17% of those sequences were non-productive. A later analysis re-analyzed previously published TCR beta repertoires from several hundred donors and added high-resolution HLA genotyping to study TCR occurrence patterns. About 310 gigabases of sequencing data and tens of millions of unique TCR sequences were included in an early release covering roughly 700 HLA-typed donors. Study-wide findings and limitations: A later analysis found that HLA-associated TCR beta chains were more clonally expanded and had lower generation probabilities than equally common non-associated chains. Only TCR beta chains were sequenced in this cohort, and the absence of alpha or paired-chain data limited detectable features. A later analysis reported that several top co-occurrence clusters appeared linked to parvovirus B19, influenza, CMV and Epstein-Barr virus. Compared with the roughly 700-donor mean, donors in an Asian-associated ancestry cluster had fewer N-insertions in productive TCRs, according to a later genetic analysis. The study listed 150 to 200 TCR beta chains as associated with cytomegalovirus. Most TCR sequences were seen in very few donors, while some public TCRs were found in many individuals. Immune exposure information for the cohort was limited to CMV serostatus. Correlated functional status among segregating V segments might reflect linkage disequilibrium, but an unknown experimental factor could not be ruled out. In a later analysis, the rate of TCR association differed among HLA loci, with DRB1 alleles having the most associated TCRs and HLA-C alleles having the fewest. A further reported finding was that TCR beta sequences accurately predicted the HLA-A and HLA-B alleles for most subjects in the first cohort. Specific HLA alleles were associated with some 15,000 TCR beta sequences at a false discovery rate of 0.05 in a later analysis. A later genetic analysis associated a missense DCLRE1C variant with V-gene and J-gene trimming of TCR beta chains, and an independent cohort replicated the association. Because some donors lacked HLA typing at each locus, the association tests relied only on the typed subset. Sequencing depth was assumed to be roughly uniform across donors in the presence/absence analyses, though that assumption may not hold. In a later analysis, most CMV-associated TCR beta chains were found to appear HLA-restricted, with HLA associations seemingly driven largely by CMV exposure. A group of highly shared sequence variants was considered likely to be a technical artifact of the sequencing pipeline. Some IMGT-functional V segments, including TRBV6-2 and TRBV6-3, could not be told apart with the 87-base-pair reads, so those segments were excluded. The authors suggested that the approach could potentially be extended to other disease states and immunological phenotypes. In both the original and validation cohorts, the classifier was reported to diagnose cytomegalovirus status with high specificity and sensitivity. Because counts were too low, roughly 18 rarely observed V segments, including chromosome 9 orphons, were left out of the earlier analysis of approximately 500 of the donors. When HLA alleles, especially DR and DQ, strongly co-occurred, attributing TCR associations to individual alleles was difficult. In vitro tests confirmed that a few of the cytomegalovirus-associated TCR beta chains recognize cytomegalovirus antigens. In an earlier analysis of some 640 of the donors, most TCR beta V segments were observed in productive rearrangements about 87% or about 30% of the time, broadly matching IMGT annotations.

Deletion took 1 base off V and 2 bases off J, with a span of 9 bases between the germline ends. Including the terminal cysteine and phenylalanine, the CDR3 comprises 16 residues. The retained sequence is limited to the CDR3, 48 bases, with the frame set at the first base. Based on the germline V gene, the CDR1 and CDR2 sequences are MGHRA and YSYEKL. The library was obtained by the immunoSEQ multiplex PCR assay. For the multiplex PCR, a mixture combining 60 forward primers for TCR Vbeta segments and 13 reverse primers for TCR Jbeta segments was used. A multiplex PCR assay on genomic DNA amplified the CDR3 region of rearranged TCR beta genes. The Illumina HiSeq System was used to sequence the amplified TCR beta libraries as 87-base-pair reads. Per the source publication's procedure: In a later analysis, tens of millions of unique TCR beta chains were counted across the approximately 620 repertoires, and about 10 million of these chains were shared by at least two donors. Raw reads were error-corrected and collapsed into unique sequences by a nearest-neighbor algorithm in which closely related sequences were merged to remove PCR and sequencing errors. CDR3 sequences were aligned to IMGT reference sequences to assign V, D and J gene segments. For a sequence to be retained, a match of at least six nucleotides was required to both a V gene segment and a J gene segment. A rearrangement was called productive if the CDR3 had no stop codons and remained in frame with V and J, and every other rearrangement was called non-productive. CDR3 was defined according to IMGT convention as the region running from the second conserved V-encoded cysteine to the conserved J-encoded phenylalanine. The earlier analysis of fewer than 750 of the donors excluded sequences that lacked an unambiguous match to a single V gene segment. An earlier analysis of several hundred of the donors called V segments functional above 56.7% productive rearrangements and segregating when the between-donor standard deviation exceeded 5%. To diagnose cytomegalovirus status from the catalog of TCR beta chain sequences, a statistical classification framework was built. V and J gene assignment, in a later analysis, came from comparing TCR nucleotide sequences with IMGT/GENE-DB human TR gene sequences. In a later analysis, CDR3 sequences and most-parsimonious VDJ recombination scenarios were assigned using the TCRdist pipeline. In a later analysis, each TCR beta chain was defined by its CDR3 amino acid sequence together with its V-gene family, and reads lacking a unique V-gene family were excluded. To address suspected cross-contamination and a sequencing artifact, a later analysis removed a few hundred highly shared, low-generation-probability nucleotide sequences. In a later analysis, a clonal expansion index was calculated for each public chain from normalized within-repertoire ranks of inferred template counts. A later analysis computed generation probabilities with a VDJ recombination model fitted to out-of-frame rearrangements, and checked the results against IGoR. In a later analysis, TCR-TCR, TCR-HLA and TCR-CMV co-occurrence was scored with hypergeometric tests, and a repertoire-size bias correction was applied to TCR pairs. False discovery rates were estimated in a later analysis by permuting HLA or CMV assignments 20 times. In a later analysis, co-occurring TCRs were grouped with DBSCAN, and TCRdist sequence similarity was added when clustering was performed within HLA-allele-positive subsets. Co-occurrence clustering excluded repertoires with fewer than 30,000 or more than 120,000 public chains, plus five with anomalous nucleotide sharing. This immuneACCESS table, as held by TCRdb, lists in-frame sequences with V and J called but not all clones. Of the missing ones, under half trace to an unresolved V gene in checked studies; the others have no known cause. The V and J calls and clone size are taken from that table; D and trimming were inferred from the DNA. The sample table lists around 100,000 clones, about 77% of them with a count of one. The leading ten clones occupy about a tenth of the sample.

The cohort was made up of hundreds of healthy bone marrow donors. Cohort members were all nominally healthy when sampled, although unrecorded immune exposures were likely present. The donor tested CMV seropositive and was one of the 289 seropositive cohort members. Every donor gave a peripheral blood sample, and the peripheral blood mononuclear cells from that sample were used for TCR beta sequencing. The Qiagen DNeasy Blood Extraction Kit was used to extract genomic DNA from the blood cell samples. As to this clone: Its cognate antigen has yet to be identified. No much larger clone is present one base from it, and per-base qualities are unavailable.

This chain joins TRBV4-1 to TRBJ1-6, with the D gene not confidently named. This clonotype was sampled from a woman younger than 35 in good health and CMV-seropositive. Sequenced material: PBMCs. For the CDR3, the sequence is CASSQVPEAYNSPLHF. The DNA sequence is TGCGCCAGCAGCCAAGTCCCAGAGGCCTATAATTCACCCCTCCACTTT.